This T cell receptor (beta chain) came from a study of siplizumab effects on memory and regulatory T cells. For the study at large: Without drug or with siplizumab at 0.75 to 1 ug/mL, mixed lymphocyte reactions were set up in pairs.

As concerns this clone: The antigen remains unidentified.

Profiled with immunoSEQ multiplex PCR; TCRdb holds only in-frame clones, not every one. The repertoire has some 9,900 clones, 40% to 55% of them found once; the top ten carry around a fifth. General observations from the study: The study found naive T cells seemingly more diverse than memory cells and seemingly major alloresponse contributors.

The cells of the mixed lymphocyte reaction underwent an approximately six-day coculture at 37°C. The sequenced material came from CFSE-low (dividing) CD4+ T cells sorted from an allogeneic mixed lymphocyte reaction. This TCR derives from a human donor in good health; the cells came from an allogeneic mixed lymphocyte reaction.

The CDR3 sequence: CASSEWREGYNEQFF. CDR3 bases: TGTGCCAGCAGTGAATGGCGGGAGGGCTACAATGAGCAGTTCTTC. This rearrangement joins TRBV2 to TRBJ2-1, with 9 bases aligning to TRBD2. Per germline, CDR1 SNHLY and CDR2 FYNNEI. The CDR3 has 15 residues. With 2 bases clipped from V and 3 bases from J, the junction kept 2 bases outside the gene matches.